Below, 9 T cell receptor beta chains from the same sample are listed, as sequenced in a study of CXCR3-negative and CXCR3-positive naive CD8 T cells. 5' RACE with UMI labels generated the TRB cDNA libraries. TCRdb reprocessed the 5' RACE reads and stores each CDR3 protein as one record, lacking DNA. Recorded for this sample: 50,000 to 65,000 distinct CDR3 sequences. Sequencing was carried out using memory CD8+ T cells from blood. All receptors come from a human donor in good health. Some clones in this sample may be carry-over from other donors' samples.

This rearrangement joins TRBV14 to TRBJ2-1; the D gene TCRdb calls, TRBD1, cannot be checked with no DNA. The CDR3 has 15 amino acids. The germline gives CDR1 SGHDN, CDR2 FVKESK. The CDR3 is CASGHRDSIYNEQFF.

The chain combines TRBV12-3 or TRBV12-4 with TRBJ2-3. There are 14 residues in the CDR3. The CDR3: CASSSAERTDTQYF.

The chain is built from TRBV7-9 and TRBJ2-7; TCRdb proposes TRBD1, but this gene call is untestable without DNA. Germline V gives CDR1 SEHNR, CDR2 FQNEAQ (reference sequence). This CDR3 has 18 residues. CDR3 sequence: CASLRGTVAPPSSYEQYF. Based on the CDR3 plus reference TRBV7-9 and TRBJ2-7, the full variable domain is DTGVSQNPRHKITKRGQNVTFRCDPISEHNRLYWYRQTLGQGPEFLTYFQNEAQLEKSRLLSDRFSAERPKGSFSTLEIQRTEQGDSAMYLCASLRGTVAPPSSYEQYFGPGTRLTVT.

The rearrangement links TRBV5-1 to TRBJ2-3; the D call of TRBD2 rests on TCRdb alone, since no DNA is present to check it. Per germline, CDR1 SGHRS and CDR2 YFSETQ. The CDR3 is 19 amino acids. Here the CDR3 reads CASSLWGGAETSDADTQYF.

The J gene is TRBJ2-1, the V gene TRBV20-1; without DNA, the TCRdb call of TRBD2 cannot be checked. Germline V gives CDR1 DFQATT, CDR2 SNEGSKA (reference sequence). The CDR3 consists of 16 residues. CDR3 loop: CSARDLAGGDANEQFF.

The CDR3 sequence: CASSYSSASTDTQYF. The chain couples TRBV6-5 to TRBJ2-3. The CDR3 runs to 15 residues. Germline V lookup: CDR1 MNHEY, CDR2 SVGAGI.

The J gene is TRBJ1-1, the V gene TRBV2; no DNA is available, so the TRBD1 call from TCRdb remains unchecked. CDR3 length equals 15 residues. CDR1 is SNHLY and CDR2 is FYNNEI in the germline V gene. The CDR3 sequence: CASRRDRGSGTEAFF.

The chain joins TRBV30 to TRBJ2-1; TCRdb's D gene call, TRBD1, goes unchecked for lack of DNA. The CDR3 loop spans 15 amino acids. Germline V lookup: CDR1 GTSNPN, CDR2 SVGIG (reference sequence). The CDR3 is CAWSVRSREGDEQFF.

The CDR3 is CSATSSGVTEAFF. The chain carries TRBV20-1 and TRBJ1-1; TCRdb's D gene call, TRBD1, goes unchecked for lack of DNA. Germline CDR1 is DFQATT and CDR2 is SNEGSKA (reference sequence). The CDR3 extends over 13 amino acids.